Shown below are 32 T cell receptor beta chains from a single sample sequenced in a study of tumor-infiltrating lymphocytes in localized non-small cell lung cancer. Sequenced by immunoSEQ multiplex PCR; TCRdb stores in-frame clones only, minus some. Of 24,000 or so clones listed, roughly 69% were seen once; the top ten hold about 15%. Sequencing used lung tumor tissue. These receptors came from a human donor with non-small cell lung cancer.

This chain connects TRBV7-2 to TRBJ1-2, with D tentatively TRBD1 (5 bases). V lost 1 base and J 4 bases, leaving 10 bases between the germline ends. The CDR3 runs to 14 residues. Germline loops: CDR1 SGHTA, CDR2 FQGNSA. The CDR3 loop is CASSLDPGGYGYTF. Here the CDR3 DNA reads TGTGCCAGCAGCTTAGATCCGGGGGGCTATGGCTACACCTTC. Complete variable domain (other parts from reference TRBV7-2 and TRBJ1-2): GAGVSQSPSNKVTEKGKDVELRCDPISGHTALYWYRQSLGQGLEFLIYFQGNSAPDKSGLPSDRFSAERTGGSVSTLTIQRTQQEDSAVYLCASSLDPGGYGYTFGSGTRLTVV.

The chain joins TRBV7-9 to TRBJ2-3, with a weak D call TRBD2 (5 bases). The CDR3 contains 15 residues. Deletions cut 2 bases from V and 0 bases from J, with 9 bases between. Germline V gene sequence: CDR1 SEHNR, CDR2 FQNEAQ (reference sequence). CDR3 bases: TGTGCCAGCAGCTTAAGCGGAACTAGCACAGATACGCAGTATTTT. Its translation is CASSLSGTSTDTQYF.

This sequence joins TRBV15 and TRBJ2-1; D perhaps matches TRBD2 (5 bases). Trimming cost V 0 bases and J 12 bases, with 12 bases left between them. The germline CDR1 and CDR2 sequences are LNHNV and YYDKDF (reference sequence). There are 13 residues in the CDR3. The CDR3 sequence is CATSRDSWAGQFF. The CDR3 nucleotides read TGTGCCACCAGCAGAGATTCTTGGGCGGGGCAGTTCTTC.

CDR3 protein: CASSQDKASYNEQFF. The CDR3 DNA is TGTGCCAGCAGCCAAGACAAAGCTTCCTACAATGAGCAGTTCTTC. The chain links TRBV4-2 to TRBJ2-1; D is uncertain. Trimming cost V 0 bases and J 1 base, with 7 bases left between them. The CDR3 is made up of 15 amino acids. Germline V gene sequence: CDR1 LGHNA, CDR2 YNFKEQ.

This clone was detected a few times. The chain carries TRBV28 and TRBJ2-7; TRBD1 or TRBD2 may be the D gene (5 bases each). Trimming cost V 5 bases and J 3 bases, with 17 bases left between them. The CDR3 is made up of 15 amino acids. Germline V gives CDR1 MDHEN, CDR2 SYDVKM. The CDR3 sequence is CASSPPIGTFYEQYF. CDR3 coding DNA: TGTGCCAGCAGTCCGCCCATCGGGACCTTCTACGAGCAGTACTTC.

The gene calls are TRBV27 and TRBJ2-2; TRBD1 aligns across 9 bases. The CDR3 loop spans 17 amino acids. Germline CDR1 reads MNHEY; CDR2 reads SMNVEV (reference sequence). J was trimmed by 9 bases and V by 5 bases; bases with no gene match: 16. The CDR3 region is CASSHPPGTGSGRELFF. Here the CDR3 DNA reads TGTGCCAGCAGTCACCCCCCCGGGACAGGGTCCGGCCGGGAGCTGTTTTTT.

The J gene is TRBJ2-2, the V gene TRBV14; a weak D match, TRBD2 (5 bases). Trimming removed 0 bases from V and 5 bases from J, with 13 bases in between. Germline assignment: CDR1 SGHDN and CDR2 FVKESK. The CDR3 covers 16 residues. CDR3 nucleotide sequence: TGTGCCAGCAGCCAAGAAAGACGGGGTGGTACCGGGGAGCTGTTTTTT. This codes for CASSQERRGGTGELFF.

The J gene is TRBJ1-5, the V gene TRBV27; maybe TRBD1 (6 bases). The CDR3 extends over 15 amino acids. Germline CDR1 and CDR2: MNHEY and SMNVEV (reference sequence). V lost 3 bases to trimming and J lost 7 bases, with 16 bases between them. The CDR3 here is CASSLVGQGTQPQHF. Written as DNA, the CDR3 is TGTGCCAGCAGTTTGGTCGGGCAGGGGACGCAGCCCCAGCATTTT.

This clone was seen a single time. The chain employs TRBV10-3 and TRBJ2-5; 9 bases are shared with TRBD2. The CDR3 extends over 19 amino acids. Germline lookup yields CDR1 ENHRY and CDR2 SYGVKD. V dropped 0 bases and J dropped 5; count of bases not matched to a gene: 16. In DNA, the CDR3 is TGTGCCATCAGTGAGTCGGAGACTAGCGGAAAGGGACCGAGGGAGACCCAGTACTTC. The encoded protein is CAISESETSGKGPRETQYF.

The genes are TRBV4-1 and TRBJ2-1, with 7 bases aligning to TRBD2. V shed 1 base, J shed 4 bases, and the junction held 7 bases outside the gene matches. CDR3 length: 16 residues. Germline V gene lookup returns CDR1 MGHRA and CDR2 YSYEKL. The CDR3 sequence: CASSQGPSGNYNEQFF. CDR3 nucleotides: TGCGCCAGCAGCCAAGGCCCTAGCGGCAATTACAATGAGCAGTTCTTC.

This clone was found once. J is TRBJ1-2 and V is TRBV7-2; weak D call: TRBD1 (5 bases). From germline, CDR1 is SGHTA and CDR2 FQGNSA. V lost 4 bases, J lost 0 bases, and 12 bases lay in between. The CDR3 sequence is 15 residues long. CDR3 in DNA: TGTGCCAGCAGCTCCGGGACCCTTGCTAACTATGGCTACACCTTC. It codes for CASSSGTLANYGYTF.

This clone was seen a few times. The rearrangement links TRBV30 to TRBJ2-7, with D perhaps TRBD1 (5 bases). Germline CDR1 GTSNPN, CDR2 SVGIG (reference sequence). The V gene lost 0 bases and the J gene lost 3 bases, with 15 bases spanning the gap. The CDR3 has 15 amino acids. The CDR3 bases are TGTGCCTGGAGTGTGAAGGGCAGGGAAAACTACGAGCAGTACTTC. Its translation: CAWSVKGRENYEQYF. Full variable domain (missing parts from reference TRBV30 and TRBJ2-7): SQTIHQWPATLVQPVGSPLSLECTVEGTSNPNLYWYRQAAGRGLQLLFYSVGIGQISSEVPQNLSASRPQDRQFILSSKKLLLSDSGFYLCAWSVKGRENYEQYFGPGTRLTVT.

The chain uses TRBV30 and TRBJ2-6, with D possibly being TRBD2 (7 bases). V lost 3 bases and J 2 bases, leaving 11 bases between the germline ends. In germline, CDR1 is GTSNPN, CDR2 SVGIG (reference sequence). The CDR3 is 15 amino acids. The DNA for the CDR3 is TGTGCCTGGAGCGAAGGGGGGGCTGGGGCCAACGTCCTGACTTTC. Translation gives CAWSEGGAGANVLTF. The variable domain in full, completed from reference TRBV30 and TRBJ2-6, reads SQTIHQWPATLVQPVGSPLSLECTVEGTSNPNLYWYRQAAGRGLQLLFYSVGIGQISSEVPQNLSASRPQDRQFILSSKKLLLSDSGFYLCAWSEGGAGANVLTFGAGSRLTVL.

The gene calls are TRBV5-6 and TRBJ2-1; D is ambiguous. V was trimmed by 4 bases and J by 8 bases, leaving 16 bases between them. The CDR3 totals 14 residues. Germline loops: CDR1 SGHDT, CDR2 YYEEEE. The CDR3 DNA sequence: TGTGCCAGCAGCCTCCGGAACAAGGCGTATGAGCAGTTCTTC. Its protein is CASSLRNKAYEQFF.

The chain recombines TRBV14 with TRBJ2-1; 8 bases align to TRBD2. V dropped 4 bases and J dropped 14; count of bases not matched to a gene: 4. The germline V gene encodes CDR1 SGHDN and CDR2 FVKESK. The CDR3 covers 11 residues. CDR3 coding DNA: TGTGCCAGCAGCCTTACTAGCGGCAAGTTCTTC. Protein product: CASSLTSGKFF.

The CDR3 spells CASGLEGRTDTQYF. DNA of the CDR3: TGTGCTAGTGGTTTGGAGGGAAGGACAGATACGCAGTATTTT. The genes are TRBV12-5 and TRBJ2-3, with D hard to call. Germline V gene sequence: CDR1 LGHNT, CDR2 FRNRAP. V dropped 1 base and J dropped 3 bases, with 8 bases sitting between them. The CDR3 totals 14 residues.

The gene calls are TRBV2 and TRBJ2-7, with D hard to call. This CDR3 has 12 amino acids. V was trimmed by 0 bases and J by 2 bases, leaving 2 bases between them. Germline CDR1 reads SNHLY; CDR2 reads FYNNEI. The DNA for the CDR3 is TGTGCCAGCAGTGAAGCCGCCTACGAGCAGTACTTC. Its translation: CASSEAAYEQYF.

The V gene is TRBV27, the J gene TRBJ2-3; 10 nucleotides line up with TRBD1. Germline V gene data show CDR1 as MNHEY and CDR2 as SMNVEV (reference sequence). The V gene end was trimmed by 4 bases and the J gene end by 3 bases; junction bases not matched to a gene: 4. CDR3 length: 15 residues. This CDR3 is CASSSTGGITDTQYF. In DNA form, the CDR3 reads TGTGCCAGCAGTTCGACAGGGGGCATTACAGATACGCAGTATTTT.

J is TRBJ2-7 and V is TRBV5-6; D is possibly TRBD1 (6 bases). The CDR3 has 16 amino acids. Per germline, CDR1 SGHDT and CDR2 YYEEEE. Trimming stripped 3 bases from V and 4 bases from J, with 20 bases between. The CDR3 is CASSSLDSFFMYEQYF. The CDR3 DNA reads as TGTGCCAGCAGCTCGCTGGACAGTTTTTTTATGTACGAGCAGTACTTC. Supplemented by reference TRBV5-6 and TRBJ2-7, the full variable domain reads DAGVTQSPTHLIKTRGQQVTLRCSPKSGHDTVSWYQQALGQGPQFIFQYYEEEERQRGNFPDRFSGHQFPNYSSELNVNALLLGDSALYLCASSSLDSFFMYEQYFGPGTRLTVT.

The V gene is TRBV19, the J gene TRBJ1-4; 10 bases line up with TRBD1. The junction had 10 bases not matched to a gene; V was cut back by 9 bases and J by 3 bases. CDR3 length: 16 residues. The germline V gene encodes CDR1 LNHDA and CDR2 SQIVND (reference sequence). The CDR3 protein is CASKDRGGSANEKLFF. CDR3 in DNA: TGTGCCAGCAAGGACAGGGGGGGTTCGGCTAATGAAAAACTGTTTTTT. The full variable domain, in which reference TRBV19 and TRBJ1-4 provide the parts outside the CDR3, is DGGITQSPKYLFRKEGQNVTLSCEQNLNHDAMYWYRQDPGQGLRLIYYSQIVNDFQKGDIAEGYSVSREKKESFPLTVTSAQKNPTAFYLCASKDRGGSANEKLFFGSGTQLSVL.

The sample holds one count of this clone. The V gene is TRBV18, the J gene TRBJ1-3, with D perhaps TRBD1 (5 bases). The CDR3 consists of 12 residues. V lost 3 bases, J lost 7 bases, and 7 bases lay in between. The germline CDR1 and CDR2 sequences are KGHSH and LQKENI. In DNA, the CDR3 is TGTGCCAGCTCACCTCAGGGTAACACCATATATTTT. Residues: CASSPQGNTIYF.

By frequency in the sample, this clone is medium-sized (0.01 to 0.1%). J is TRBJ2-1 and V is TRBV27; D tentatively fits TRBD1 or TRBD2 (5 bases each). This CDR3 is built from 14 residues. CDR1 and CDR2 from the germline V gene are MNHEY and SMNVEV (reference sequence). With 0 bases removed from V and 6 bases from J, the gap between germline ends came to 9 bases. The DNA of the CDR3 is TGTGCCAGCAGTTTATCGACGGGACCCAATGAGCAGTTCTTC. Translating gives CASSLSTGPNEQFF.

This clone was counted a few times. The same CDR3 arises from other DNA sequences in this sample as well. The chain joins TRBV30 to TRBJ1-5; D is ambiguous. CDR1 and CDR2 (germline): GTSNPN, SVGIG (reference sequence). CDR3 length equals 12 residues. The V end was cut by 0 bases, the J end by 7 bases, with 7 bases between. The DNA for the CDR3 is TGTGCCTGGAGTGTACAAGGCCAGCCCCAGCATTTT. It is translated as CAWSVQGQPQHF.

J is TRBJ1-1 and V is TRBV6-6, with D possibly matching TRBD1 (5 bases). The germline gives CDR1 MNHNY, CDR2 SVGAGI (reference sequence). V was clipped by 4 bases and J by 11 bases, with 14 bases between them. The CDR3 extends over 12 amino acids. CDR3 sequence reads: CASSSPNGGAFF. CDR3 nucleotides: TGTGCCAGCAGTTCACCAAACGGGGGGGCTTTCTTT.

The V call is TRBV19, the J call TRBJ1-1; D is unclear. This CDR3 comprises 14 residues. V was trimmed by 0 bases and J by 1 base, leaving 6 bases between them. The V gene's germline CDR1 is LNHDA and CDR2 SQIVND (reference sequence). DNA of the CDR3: TGTGCCAGTAGTATAGATCGAGGGAACACTGAAGCTTTCTTT. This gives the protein CASSIDRGNTEAFF.

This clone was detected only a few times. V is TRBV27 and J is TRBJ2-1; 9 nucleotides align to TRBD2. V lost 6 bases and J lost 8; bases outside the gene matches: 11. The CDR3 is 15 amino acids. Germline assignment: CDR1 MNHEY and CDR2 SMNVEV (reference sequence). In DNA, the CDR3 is TGTGCCAGCAGGCCCATAGCGGGAGCCGAGGATGAGCAGTTCTTC. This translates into CASRPIAGAEDEQFF.

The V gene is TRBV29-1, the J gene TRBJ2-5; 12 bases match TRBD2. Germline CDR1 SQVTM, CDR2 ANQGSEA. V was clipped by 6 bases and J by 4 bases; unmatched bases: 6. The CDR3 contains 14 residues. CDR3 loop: CSVGGLAGRETQYF. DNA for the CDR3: TGCAGCGTGGGGGGACTAGCGGGCCGAGAGACCCAGTACTTC. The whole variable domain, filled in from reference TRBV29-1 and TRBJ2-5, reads SAVISQKPSRDICQRGTSLTIQCQVDSQVTMMFWYRQQPGQSLTLIATANQGSEATYESGFVIDKFPISRPNLTFSTLTVSNMSPEDSSIYLCSVGGLAGRETQYFGPGTRLLVL.

The CDR3 loop is CASSRSDLGYTF. CDR3 bases: TGTGCCAGCAGCCGGAGCGATTTGGGCTACACCTTC. The chain joins TRBV7-9 to TRBJ1-2; D is uncertain. The CDR3 consists of 12 residues. Germline V gene sequence: CDR1 SEHNR, CDR2 FQNEAQ (reference sequence). Trimming removed 5 bases from V and 8 bases from J, with 12 bases in between.

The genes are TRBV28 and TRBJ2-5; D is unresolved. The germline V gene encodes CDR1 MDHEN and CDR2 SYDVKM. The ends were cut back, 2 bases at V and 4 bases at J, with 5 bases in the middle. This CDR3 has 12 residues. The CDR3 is CASSLPLETQYF. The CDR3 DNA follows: TGTGCCAGCAGTTTACCGCTAGAGACCCAGTACTTC. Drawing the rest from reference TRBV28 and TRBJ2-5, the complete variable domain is DVKVTQSSRYLVKRTGEKVFLECVQDMDHENMFWYRQDPGLGLRLIYFSYDVKMKEKGDIPEGYSVSREKKERFSLILESASTNQTSMYLCASSLPLETQYFGPGTRLLVL.

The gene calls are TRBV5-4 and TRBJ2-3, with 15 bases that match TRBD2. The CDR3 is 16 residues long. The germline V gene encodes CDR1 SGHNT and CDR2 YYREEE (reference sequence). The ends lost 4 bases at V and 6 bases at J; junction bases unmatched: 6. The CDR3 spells CASSDGLAGGKDTQYF. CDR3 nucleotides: TGTGCCAGCAGCGACGGACTAGCGGGAGGGAAGGATACGCAGTATTTT.

In DNA form, the CDR3 reads TGTGCCTGCCGGGCAGGGGTATCCTATAATTCACCCCTCCACTTT. Its translation: CACRAGVSYNSPLHF. V and J are TRBV30 and TRBJ1-6, with a weak D call TRBD1 (6 bases). From germline, CDR1 is GTSNPN and CDR2 SVGIG (reference sequence). CDR3 length equals 15 residues. Deletions cut 6 bases from V and 1 base from J, with 13 bases between. Full variable domain (rest looked up from reference TRBV30 and TRBJ1-6): SQTIHQWPATLVQPVGSPLSLECTVEGTSNPNLYWYRQAAGRGLQLLFYSVGIGQISSEVPQNLSASRPQDRQFILSSKKLLLSDSGFYLCACRAGVSYNSPLHFGNGTRLTVT.

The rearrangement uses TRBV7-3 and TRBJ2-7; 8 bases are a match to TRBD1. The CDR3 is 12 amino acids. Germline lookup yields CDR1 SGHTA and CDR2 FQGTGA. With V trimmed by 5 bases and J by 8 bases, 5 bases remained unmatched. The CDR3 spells CASSEDRVKQYF. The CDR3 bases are TGTGCCAGCAGCGAGGACAGGGTAAAGCAGTACTTC.